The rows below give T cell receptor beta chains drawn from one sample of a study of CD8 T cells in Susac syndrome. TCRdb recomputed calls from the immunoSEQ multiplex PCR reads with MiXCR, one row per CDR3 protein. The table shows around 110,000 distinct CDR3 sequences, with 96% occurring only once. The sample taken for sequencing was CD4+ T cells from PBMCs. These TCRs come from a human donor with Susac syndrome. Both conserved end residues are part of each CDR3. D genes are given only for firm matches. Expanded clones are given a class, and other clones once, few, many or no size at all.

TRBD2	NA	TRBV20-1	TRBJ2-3	TGCAGTGCTAGAAGCGATAGCGGGTACACAGATACGCAGTATTTT	CSARSDSGYTDTQYF
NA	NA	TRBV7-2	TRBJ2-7	TGTGCCAGCACCTATAACCCAGCTACGGAGCAGTACTTC	CASTYNPATEQYF
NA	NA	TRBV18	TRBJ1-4	TGTGCCAGCTCACCACGTCTGGGGGAAAAACTGTTTTTT	CASSPRLGEKLFF
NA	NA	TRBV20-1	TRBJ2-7	TGCAGTGCTAGAGCCCATGGGGCGGGTGACTCCTACGAGCAGTACTTC	CSARAHGAGDSYEQYF
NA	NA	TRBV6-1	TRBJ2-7	TGTGCCAGCAGCCTAACGGGACAAGCGTACGAGCAGTACTTC	CASSLTGQAYEQYF
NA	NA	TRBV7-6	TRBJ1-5	TGTGCCAGCAGCTTAAACAGAGAGATCAGCCCCCAGCATTTT	CASSLNREISPQHF
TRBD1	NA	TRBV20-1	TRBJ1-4	TGCAGTGCTCCGACAGGGGGCACTAATGAAAAACTGTTTTTT	CSAPTGGTNEKLFF
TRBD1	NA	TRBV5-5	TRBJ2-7	TGTGCCAGCAGCGCCGGGACAGGGGCGACCTACGAGCAGTACTTC	CASSAGTGATYEQYF
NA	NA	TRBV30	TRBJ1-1	TGTGCCTGGAGGCCGCAGGAGAACACTGAAGCTTTCTTT	CAWRPQENTEAFF
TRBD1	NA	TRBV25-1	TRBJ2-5	TGTGCCAGCAGTGATGCAAACCGGGACAGGGACTCAGAAGAGACCCAGTACTTC	CASSDANRDRDSEETQYF
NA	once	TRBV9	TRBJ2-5	TGTGCCAGCAGCGTAGCTACAGGACCGCAAGAGACCCAGTACTTC	CASSVATGPQETQYF
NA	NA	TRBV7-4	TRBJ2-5	TGTGCCAGCAGCCTACCTACCCCGAAAGAGACCCAGTACTTC	CASSLPTPKETQYF
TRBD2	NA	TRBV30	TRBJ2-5	TGTGCCTGGAGTGTCGGTACTAGCGGAGGAAAAGAGACCCAGTACTTC	CAWSVGTSGGKETQYF